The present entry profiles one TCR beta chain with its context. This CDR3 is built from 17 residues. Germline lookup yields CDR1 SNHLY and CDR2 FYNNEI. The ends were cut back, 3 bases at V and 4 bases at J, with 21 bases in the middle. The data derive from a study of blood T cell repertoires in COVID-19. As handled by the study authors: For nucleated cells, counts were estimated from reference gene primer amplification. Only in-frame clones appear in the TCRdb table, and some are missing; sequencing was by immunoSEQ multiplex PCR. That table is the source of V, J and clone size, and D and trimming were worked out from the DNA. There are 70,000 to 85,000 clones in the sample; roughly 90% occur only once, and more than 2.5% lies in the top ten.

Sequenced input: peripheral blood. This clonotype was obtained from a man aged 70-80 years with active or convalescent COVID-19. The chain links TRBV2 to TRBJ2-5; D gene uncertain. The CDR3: CASSDRQAPVIRETQYF. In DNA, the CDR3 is TGTGCCAGCAGTGATAGGCAGGCTCCAGTTATCCGAGAGACCCAGTACTTC. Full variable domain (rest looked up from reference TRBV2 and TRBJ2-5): EPEVTQTPSHQVTQMGQEVILRCVPISNHLYFYWYRQILGQKVEFLVSFYNNEISEKSEIFDDQFSVERPDGSNFTLKIRSTKLEDSAMYFCASSDRQAPVIRETQYFGPGTRLLVL.